One sample yielded the 24 T cell receptor beta chains listed below, sequenced in a study of vaccination effects on CD4 cells after COVID-19. Clones were sequenced by immunoSEQ multiplex PCR, and TCRdb holds only the in-frame ones, with some missing. The table lists roughly 24,000 clones, under 85% of them singletons. Pools of viral peptides were used by the ViraFEST assay to expand antigen-specific CD4+ T cells ahead of sequencing. Culture lasted roughly eleven days before CD4+ T cell isolation. Each participant was given two doses of one vaccine (BNT162b2 or mRNA-1273). These receptors' antigens are unknown. This specimen consisted of CD4+ T cells from PBMCs cultured with HCoV-NL63 spike peptides, obtained after COVID-19 vaccination. These receptors came from a human donor who received a COVID-19 vaccine.

The CDR3 DNA sequence: TGTGCCAGCAGGCTAGCGGAAAACACCGGGGAGCTGTTTTTT. This codes for CASRLAENTGELFF. This sequence joins TRBV7-2 and TRBJ2-2, with 7 positions matching TRBD2. There are 14 residues in the CDR3. Germline V lookup: CDR1 SGHTA, CDR2 FQGNSA. V gave up 6 bases and J gave up 2 bases; unmatched junction bases: 3.

V usage is TRBV5-1 and J usage is TRBJ1-1; D might be TRBD1 (6 bases). The CDR3 is 14 residues long. V was pared by 4 bases and J by 1 base, with 11 bases between. Germline V CDR1 and CDR2: SGHRS, YFSETQ. For the CDR3, the DNA is TGCGCCAGCAGCCCCGGGACAACGAACACTGAAGCTTTCTTT. It yields the protein CASSPGTTNTEAFF.

The chain uses TRBV19 and TRBJ2-2; 9 bases are shared with TRBD2. This CDR3 spans 18 amino acids. With V trimmed by 3 bases and J by 0 bases, 8 bases remained unmatched. In germline, CDR1 is LNHDA, CDR2 SQIVND (reference sequence). The CDR3 DNA is TGTGCCAGTAGTATGTATCTAGCGGGATTCGCGAACACCGGGGAGCTGTTTTTT. Its protein is CASSMYLAGFANTGELFF.

This clone has just a few counts. This sequence joins TRBV11-3 and TRBJ2-7; the match to TRBD1 covers 7 bases. The V gene's germline CDR1 is SGHNT and CDR2 YENEEA. The V gene end was trimmed by 0 bases and the J gene end by 3 bases; junction bases not matched to a gene: 5. This CDR3 spans 15 amino acids. CDR3: CASSLDGDSGYEQYF. For the CDR3, the DNA is TGTGCCAGCAGCTTAGATGGGGACAGTGGCTACGAGCAGTACTTC.

By frequency in the sample, this clone is hyperexpanded. The chain is built from TRBV28 and TRBJ1-2; possible D gene TRBD1, 5 bases. Germline CDR1 reads MDHEN; CDR2 reads SYDVKM. V shed 3 bases and J shed 3 bases, with 5 bases lying between them. The CDR3 is made up of 12 amino acids. This CDR3 reads CASSFRDYGYTF. The CDR3 DNA sequence: TGTGCCAGCAGTTTCAGGGACTATGGCTACACCTTC.

The chain uses TRBV4-3 and TRBJ2-3, with 11 bases that match TRBD2. Germline V gene data show CDR1 as LGHNA and CDR2 as YSLEER. J gave up 7 bases and V 2 bases, and 11 bases lay outside the gene matches. The length of the CDR3 is 17 residues. Here the CDR3 reads CASSQSQVAGGPNTQYF. CDR3 nucleotides: TGCGCCAGCAGCCAATCCCAAGTAGCGGGGGGGCCAAATACGCAGTATTTT.

V is TRBV5-4 and J is TRBJ2-7, with 11 bases aligning to TRBD2. Per germline, CDR1 SGHNT and CDR2 YYREEE (reference sequence). The V gene end was trimmed by 4 bases and the J gene end by 1 base; junction bases not matched to a gene: 7. CDR3 size: 16 residues. CDR3 loop: CASSPGTSGTSYEQYF. CDR3 DNA sequence: TGTGCCAGCAGCCCCGGGACTAGCGGTACTTCCTACGAGCAGTACTTC.

The chain couples TRBV28 to TRBJ2-7; D is undetermined. The V gene's germline CDR1 is MDHEN and CDR2 SYDVKM. V was pared by 2 bases and J by 4 bases, with 9 bases between. CDR3 size: 13 residues. The DNA of the CDR3 is TGTGCCAGCAGTTTAGTTAACCCGTACGAGCAGTACTTC. Its protein product is CASSLVNPYEQYF.

This sequence joins TRBV29-1 and TRBJ2-2; D gene unclear. V was trimmed by 5 bases and J by 1 base, leaving 5 bases between them. The germline V gene has CDR1 SQVTM and CDR2 ANQGSEA. CDR3 size: 12 residues. The CDR3 DNA reads as TGCAGCGTTTCTGAGAACACCGGGGAGCTGTTTTTT. The encoded protein is CSVSENTGELFF.

This clone appeared a few times. This chain connects TRBV7-9 to TRBJ2-7; D is perhaps TRBD1 (6 bases). In germline, CDR1 is SEHNR, CDR2 FQNEAQ (reference sequence). The V and J ends lost 5 bases and 2 bases respectively, with 19 bases between them. This CDR3 contains 16 residues. The CDR3 sequence is CASSPLGQRLTYEQYF. CDR3 nucleotides: TGTGCCAGCAGCCCTTTAGGACAGCGACTTACCTACGAGCAGTACTTC. Together with reference TRBV7-9 and TRBJ2-7, the CDR3 gives the full variable domain: DTGVSQNPRHKITKRGQNVTFRCDPISEHNRLYWYRQTLGQGPEFLTYFQNEAQLEKSRLLSDRFSAERPKGSFSTLEIQRTEQGDSAMYLCASSPLGQRLTYEQYFGPGTRLTVT.

The rearrangement joins TRBV27 to TRBJ2-1; the match to TRBD2 covers 13 bases. This CDR3 is built from 15 residues. Per germline, CDR1 MNHEY and CDR2 SMNVEV (reference sequence). V shed 5 bases and J 6 bases; nucleotides not matched to a gene: 4. The CDR3 DNA sequence: TGTGCCAGCAGTCCCGGACTAGCGGGAGCCAATGAGCAGTTCTTC. Its protein is CASSPGLAGANEQFF.

The chain joins TRBV30 to TRBJ1-5, with D tentatively TRBD1 (6 bases). Looked up from germline, CDR1 is GTSNPN and CDR2 is SVGIG (reference sequence). The CDR3 is 15 amino acids. The germline V and J ends were trimmed by 4 bases and 0 bases, with 13 bases remaining between them. The CDR3 nucleotides read TGTGCCTGGAAGGGGGGGACACTTAGCAATCAGCCCCAGCATTTT. Protein sequence: CAWKGGTLSNQPQHF.

The J gene is TRBJ1-1, the V gene TRBV15; 8 bases fit TRBD1. CDR3 length: 14 amino acids. Germline V CDR1 and CDR2: LNHNV, YYDKDF (reference sequence). The V gene end was trimmed by 4 bases and the J gene end by 1 base; junction bases not matched to a gene: 2. CDR3 amino acids: CATSIGTGNTEAFF. The CDR3 bases are TGTGCCACCAGCATCGGGACAGGGAACACTGAAGCTTTCTTT.

V usage is TRBV21-1 and J usage is TRBJ2-2; TRBD2 was called by the table and not checked on the DNA. TRBV21-1 is designated a pseudogene. The CDR3 extends over 16 amino acids. The CDR3 coding sequence is TGTGCCAGCAGCAAAAAGGAGGCGTACGGCACCGGGGAGCTGTTTTTT. This codes for CASSKKEAYGTGELFF.

V is TRBV27 and J is TRBJ2-2; weak D call: TRBD2 (6 bases). The CDR3 runs to 14 residues. The germline gives CDR1 MNHEY, CDR2 SMNVEV (reference sequence). V gave up 7 bases and J gave up 3 bases, with 12 bases separating them. The CDR3 DNA is TGTGCCAGCATCCCGCCGGGAGACACCGGGGAGCTGTTTTTT. It encodes CASIPPGDTGELFF.

The V gene is TRBV4-2, the J gene TRBJ2-2; TRBD1 aligns across 8 bases. Germline V gene data show CDR1 as LGHNA and CDR2 as YNFKEQ. V was clipped by 6 bases and J by 9 bases; unmatched bases: 9. CDR3 length: 14 amino acids. CDR3: CASSEKQGERELFF. CDR3 coding DNA: TGTGCCAGCAGTGAAAAACAGGGGGAAAGGGAGCTGTTTTTT.

The genes are TRBV3-1 (or the pseudogene TRBV3-2) and TRBJ1-2, with 7 bases identical to TRBD1. Germline loops: CDR1 LGHDT, CDR2 YNNKEL (reference sequence). The CDR3 has 12 residues. The junction had 1 base not matched to a gene; V was cut back by 4 bases and J by 5 bases. CDR3 amino acids: CASSRTGYGYTF. The CDR3 DNA reads TGTGCCAGCAGCCGGACAGGATATGGCTACACCTTC.

This sequence joins TRBV4-2 and TRBJ2-2, with D unclear. In germline, CDR1 is LGHNA, CDR2 YNFKEQ. Trimming left V 11 bases short and J 3 bases short, with 13 bases between. The CDR3 has 13 residues. CDR3 DNA: TGTGCCGCCCAAAGGACGGACACCGGGGAGCTGTTTTTT. As protein: CAAQRTDTGELFF.

This clone was seen more than once but under ten times. V gene TRBV19 combines with J gene TRBJ2-5; D not certain. The germline V gene encodes CDR1 LNHDA and CDR2 SQIVND (reference sequence). The CDR3 spans 13 residues. The ends were cut back, 3 bases at V and 1 base at J, with 6 bases in the middle. The CDR3 loop reads CASSMSSQETQYF. CDR3 sequence (DNA): TGTGCCAGTAGTATGAGCTCCCAAGAGACCCAGTACTTC.

The genes are TRBV14 and TRBJ2-5, with D possibly matching TRBD1 (6 bases). Germline V gene data show CDR1 as SGHDN and CDR2 as FVKESK. V was clipped by 1 base and J by 4 bases, with 10 bases between them. This CDR3 has 14 residues. The CDR3 loop reads CASSQGRRGETQYF. CDR3 coding DNA: TGTGCCAGCAGCCAAGGACGCAGGGGAGAGACCCAGTACTTC.

The rearrangement joins TRBV5-1 to TRBJ2-2; weak D call: TRBD2 (6 bases). Germline V gene lookup returns CDR1 SGHRS and CDR2 YFSETQ. CDR3 length equals 14 residues. V lost 7 bases to trimming and J lost 2 bases, with 12 bases between them. In DNA, the CDR3 is TGCGCCAGCGGGCGGGAAGGTAACACCGGGGAGCTGTTTTTT. Its protein product is CASGREGNTGELFF. Full variable domain (missing parts from reference TRBV5-1 and TRBJ2-2): KAGVTQTPRYLIKTRGQQVTLSCSPISGHRSVSWYQQTPGQGLQFLFEYFSETQRNKGNFPGRFSGRQFSNSRSEMNVSTLELGDSALYLCASGREGNTGELFFGEGSRLTVL.

The chain uses TRBV12-5 and TRBJ2-3; 8 bases are a match to TRBD2. The CDR3 consists of 13 residues. V shed 9 bases, J shed 1 base, and the junction held 3 bases outside the gene matches. CDR1 and CDR2 from the germline V gene are LGHNT and FRNRAP. The CDR3 sequence is CASLSGGTDTQYF. For the CDR3, the DNA is TGTGCTAGCCTTAGCGGGGGCACAGATACGCAGTATTTT.

The V gene is TRBV5-6, the J gene TRBJ1-3; D remains unclear. In germline, CDR1 is SGHDT, CDR2 YYEEEE. V dropped 0 bases and J dropped 0 bases, with 13 bases sitting between them. The CDR3 extends over 17 amino acids. The CDR3 DNA reads as TGTGCCAGCAGCTTGGACCCCCGGACGGTCTCTGGAAACACCATATATTTT. This codes for CASSLDPRTVSGNTIYF.

This sequence joins TRBV7-2 and TRBJ2-5; D is undetermined. Germline V gene sequence: CDR1 SGHTA, CDR2 FQGNSA. This CDR3 has 13 residues. V was cut by 5 bases and J by 1 base, with 8 bases left in between. The CDR3 coding sequence is TGTGCCAGCAGCCCCCGGACCCAAGAGACCCAGTACTTC. As protein: CASSPRTQETQYF.